What follows are 3 T cell receptor beta chains derived from one specimen sequenced in a study of blood T cell repertoires in COVID-19. The assay was immunoSEQ multiplex PCR, and TCRdb's table has in-frame clones only and misses some. The sample has fewer than 110,000 clones, approximately 90% seen once. The sample taken for sequencing was peripheral blood. Source of these receptors: a man between 45 and 60 years old with active or convalescent COVID-19.

V and J are TRBV7-6 and TRBJ1-3; D is ambiguous. V was trimmed by 5 bases and J by 4 bases, leaving 18 bases between them. From germline, CDR1 is SGHVS and CDR2 FNYEAQ. The CDR3 has 16 amino acids. The CDR3 DNA is TGTGCCAGCAGCCCCCTCCTGGGCCATAGAGGAAACACCATATATTTT. It codes for CASSPLLGHRGNTIYF.

The chain recombines TRBV5-5 with TRBJ1-5; D is perhaps TRBD1 (6 bases). Trimming left V 2 bases short and J 9 bases short, with 21 bases between. Germline V gene data show CDR1 as SGHKS and CDR2 as YYEKEE (reference sequence). The CDR3 contains 16 residues. CDR3 sequence: CASSLEGGAGIGPQHF. In nucleotides, the CDR3 is TGTGCCAGCAGCTTAGAAGGGGGTGCGGGTATAGGGCCCCAGCATTTT.

V is TRBV6-5 and J is TRBJ1-4; D possibly corresponds to TRBD1 (6 bases). Trimming shortened V by 7 bases and J by 0 bases, and 12 bases separated the two germline ends. Germline assignment: CDR1 MNHEY and CDR2 SVGAGI. The length of the CDR3 is 15 residues. CDR3: CASTTGLATNEKLFF. In nucleotides, the CDR3 is TGTGCCAGCACGACAGGACTTGCAACTAATGAAAAACTGTTTTTT.